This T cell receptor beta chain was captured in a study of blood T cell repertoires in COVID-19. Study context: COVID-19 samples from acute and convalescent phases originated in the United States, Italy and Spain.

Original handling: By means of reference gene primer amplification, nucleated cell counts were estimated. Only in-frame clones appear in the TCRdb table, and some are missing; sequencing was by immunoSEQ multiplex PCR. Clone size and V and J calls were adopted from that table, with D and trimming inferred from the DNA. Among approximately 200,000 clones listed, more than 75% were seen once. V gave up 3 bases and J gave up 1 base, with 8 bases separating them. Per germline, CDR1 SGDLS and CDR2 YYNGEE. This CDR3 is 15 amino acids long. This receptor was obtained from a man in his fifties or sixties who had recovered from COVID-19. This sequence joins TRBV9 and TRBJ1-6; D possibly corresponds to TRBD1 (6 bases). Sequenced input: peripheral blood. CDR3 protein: CASSETGSYNSPLHF. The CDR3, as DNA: TGTGCCAGCAGCGAAACAGGGTCCTATAATTCACCCCTCCACTTT.